The 2 T cell receptor beta chains given below trace back to one sample, sequenced in a study of cytomegalovirus exposure and HLA in healthy donors. The primer mix had 60 Vbeta and 13 Jbeta primers. Libraries were prepared by immunoSEQ multiplex PCR; TCRdb keeps only in-frame clonotypes and omits some of them. This sample's clone table lists under 200,000 clones. The sample taken for sequencing was PBMCs. These receptors were obtained from a man aged 25-40 years in good health and CMV-seronegative.

V is TRBV11-2 and J is TRBJ1-5, with D possibly TRBD1 on 6 matching bases. Germline CDR1 is SGHAT and CDR2 is FQNNGV. The V and J ends lost 3 bases and 0 bases respectively, with 12 bases between them. This CDR3 comprises 16 residues. CDR3 in amino acids: CASSLKGVLSNQPQHF. Written as DNA, the CDR3 is TGTGCCAGCAGCTTGAAGGGGGTTCTTAGCAATCAGCCCCAGCATTTT.

V gene TRBV18 combines with J gene TRBJ2-1; 11 bases align to TRBD2. Germline CDR1 is KGHSH and CDR2 is LQKENI. The CDR3 runs 17 residues. V lost 3 bases to trimming and J lost 4 bases; unmatched junction nucleotides: 8. The CDR3 is CASSPGGGTSGYNEQFF. The DNA of the CDR3 is TGTGCCAGCTCACCGGGGGGCGGGACTAGCGGATACAATGAGCAGTTCTTC.